Each of the 27 T cell receptor beta chains below was sequenced from the same sample in a study of T cell changes during pregnancy in multiple sclerosis. TCRdb's copy holds only in-frame clones and misses some; the assay was immunoSEQ multiplex PCR. There are about 50,000 clones in the sample; about 93% occur only once, and less than 0.45% lies in the top ten. The source was CD4+ T cells from peripheral blood mononuclear cells, collected after pregnancy. All receptors come from a female donor with multiple sclerosis, enrolled in a pregnancy study.

The V call is TRBV13, the J call TRBJ2-2; 7 bases match TRBD2. This CDR3 has 15 amino acids. With V trimmed by 5 bases and J by 4 bases, 7 bases remained unmatched. Germline lookup yields CDR1 PRHDT and CDR2 FYEKMQ (reference sequence). CDR3 amino acids: CASSRVAGRTGELFF. For the CDR3, the DNA is TGTGCCAGCAGCCGGGTAGCGGGCCGCACCGGGGAGCTGTTTTTT. Supplemented by reference TRBV13 and TRBJ2-2, the full variable domain reads AAGVIQSPRHLIKEKRETATLKCYPIPRHDTVYWYQQGPGQDPQFLISFYEKMQSDKGSIPDRFSAQQFSDYHSELNMSSLELGDSALYFCASSRVAGRTGELFFGEGSRLTVL.

V and J are TRBV5-4 and TRBJ1-4; TRBD1 aligns across 10 bases. Trimming removed 7 bases from V and 8 bases from J; junction bases left unmatched: 8. In germline, CDR1 is SGHNT, CDR2 YYREEE (reference sequence). CDR3 length: 14 amino acids. Written as DNA, the CDR3 is TGTGCCAGCTCCCGGGACAGGGGAGAGGAAAAACTGTTTTTT. This translates into CASSRDRGEEKLFF.

The chain uses TRBV10-3 and TRBJ1-1; TRBD1 matches at 9 bases. The CDR3 totals 14 residues. The germline CDR1 and CDR2 sequences are ENHRY and SYGVKD. Trimming cost V 7 bases and J 1 base; bases outside gene matches: 4. The DNA for the CDR3 is TGTGCCATCACCCCGACAGGGGGGAACACTGAAGCTTTCTTT. It encodes CAITPTGGNTEAFF.

This clone occurred a few times. V usage is TRBV19 and J usage is TRBJ2-2; TRBD2 matches at 7 bases. V shed 6 bases and J 4 bases; nucleotides not matched to a gene: 8. This CDR3 contains 15 residues. Looked up from germline, CDR1 is LNHDA and CDR2 is SQIVND (reference sequence). The CDR3 spells CASRRGSGGTGELFF. DNA for the CDR3: TGTGCCAGTAGAAGGGGCTCGGGGGGCACCGGGGAGCTGTTTTTT.

There are a few counts of this clone. The chain links TRBV9 to TRBJ1-1, with TRBD1 as a possible D gene (5 bases). Germline V gene data show CDR1 as SGDLS and CDR2 as YYNGEE. Trimming removed 3 bases at V and 0 bases at J, with 12 bases between. The CDR3 extends over 15 amino acids. The CDR3 coding sequence is TGTGCCAGCAGCGCTCAGACAGTTTTGAACACTGAAGCTTTCTTT. It yields the protein CASSAQTVLNTEAFF.

The V call is TRBV7-9, the J call TRBJ1-5; unclear D gene. V was pared by 1 base and J by 7 bases, with 5 bases between. CDR3 size: 12 residues. Germline CDR1 SEHNR, CDR2 FQNEAQ (reference sequence). The chain's CDR3 is CASSLGGQPQHF. CDR3 nucleotides: TGTGCCAGCAGCTTAGGCGGACAGCCCCAGCATTTT.

The chain is built from TRBV5-1 and TRBJ1-4; no clear D gene. Deletions cut 0 bases from V and 8 bases from J, with 14 bases between. Germline V gives CDR1 SGHRS, CDR2 YFSETQ. The CDR3 covers 15 residues. CDR3: CASSLAAREAEKLFF. The CDR3 nucleotides are TGCGCCAGCAGCTTGGCCGCAAGGGAGGCGGAAAAACTGTTTTTT.

The genes are TRBV11-2 and TRBJ2-1, with TRBD2 matching 7 bases. The CDR3 spans 17 residues. The trim removed 1 base at V and 4 bases at J, leaving 10 bases unmatched. Per germline, CDR1 SGHAT and CDR2 FQNNGV. The CDR3, as DNA: TGTGCCAGCAGCTTAGGGCTAGCGGCAACACTATACAATGAGCAGTTCTTC. Its protein is CASSLGLAATLYNEQFF.

The V and J genes are TRBV23-1 and TRBJ1-2; TRBD1 is a possible D gene (6 bases). TRBV23-1 qualifies as an ORF whose function is uncertain. V was pared by 3 bases and J by 1 base, with 12 bases between. The CDR3 runs 15 residues. The CDR3 loop is CASSQALDSNYGYTF. CDR3 DNA: TGCGCCAGCAGTCAGGCCCTGGACAGTAACTATGGCTACACCTTC.

The V and J genes are TRBV18 and TRBJ1-2, with D possibly TRBD1 on 5 matching bases. Trimming removed 3 bases from V and 2 bases from J, with 13 bases in between. The CDR3 has 15 amino acids. Germline CDR1 reads KGHSH; CDR2 reads LQKENI. The CDR3, as DNA: TGTGCCAGCTCACCGCGGGGCAGTGTCAACTATGGCTACACCTTC. Amino acids: CASSPRGSVNYGYTF. The complete variable domain, with remaining parts taken from reference TRBV18 and TRBJ1-2, reads NAGVMQNPRHLVRRRGQEARLRCSPMKGHSHVYWYRQLPEEGLKFMVYLQKENIIDESGMPKERFSAEFPKEGPSILRIQQVVRGDSAAYFCASSPRGSVNYGYTFGSGTRLTVV.

This clone appeared a few times. This CDR3 reads CASSRGNEKLFF. As DNA, the CDR3 is TGCGCCAGCAGCCGCGGTAATGAAAAACTGTTTTTT. This chain connects TRBV4-1 to TRBJ1-4, with D unclear. The CDR3 is 12 residues long. The germline V and J ends were trimmed by 4 bases and 4 bases, with 4 bases remaining between them. Germline CDR1 MGHRA, CDR2 YSYEKL.

The chain recombines TRBV5-6 with TRBJ2-1, with TRBD2 matching over 9 bases. With V trimmed by 4 bases and J by 3 bases, 2 bases remained unmatched. Looked up from germline, CDR1 is SGHDT and CDR2 is YYEEEE. The CDR3 length is 14 residues. Here the CDR3 DNA reads TGTGCCAGCAGCATTAGCGGGAGCTACAATGAGCAGTTCTTC. Its translation is CASSISGSYNEQFF. The full variable domain, with the rest looked up from reference TRBV5-6 and TRBJ2-1, is DAGVTQSPTHLIKTRGQQVTLRCSPKSGHDTVSWYQQALGQGPQFIFQYYEEEERQRGNFPDRFSGHQFPNYSSELNVNALLLGDSALYLCASSISGSYNEQFFGPGTRLTVL.

V is TRBV2 and J is TRBJ1-4, with D perhaps TRBD1 (6 bases). The CDR3 contains 12 residues. Per germline, CDR1 SNHLY and CDR2 FYNNEI. V was shortened by 2 bases and J by 8 bases, with 6 bases between the two germline ends. CDR3 sequence: CASSERGEKLFF. The CDR3 DNA sequence: TGTGCCAGCAGTGAAAGGGGGGAAAAACTGTTTTTT.

The chain links TRBV28 to TRBJ1-2, with unresolved D. CDR1 and CDR2 from the germline V gene are MDHEN and SYDVKM. The CDR3 consists of 11 residues. Trimming stripped 5 bases from V and 2 bases from J, with 3 bases between. The CDR3 DNA follows: TGTGCCAGCAGTCAGAACTATGGCTACACCTTC. Translated, it gives CASSQNYGYTF.

This clone was counted once. An end of the junction does not agree with germline; a read error may underlie this. The chain couples TRBV19 to TRBJ2-1, with TRBD2 matching over 12 bases. The germline gives CDR1 LNHDA, CDR2 SQIVND (reference sequence). This CDR3 comprises 15 residues. CDR3 residues: CASSIVPPGLAGRLF. CDR3 bases: TGTGCCAGTAGTATAGTCCCCCCCGGACTAGCGGGAAGACTCTTC. The full variable domain, with the rest looked up from reference TRBV19 and TRBJ2-1, is DGGITQSPKYLFRKEGQNVTLSCEQNLNHDAMYWYRQDPGQGLRLIYYSQIVNDFQKGDIAEGYSVSREKKESFPLTVTSAQKNPTAFYLCASSIVPPGLAGRLFGPGTRLTVL.

The chain has TRBV4-1 and TRBJ1-5; D uncertain. The CDR3 runs 16 residues. V lost 3 bases and J 0 bases, leaving 12 bases between the germline ends. Germline-derived CDR1 and CDR2 are MGHRA and YSYEKL. The CDR3 DNA reads as TGCGCCAGCAGCCACTCGCGGCCGGGTAGCAATCAGCCCCAGCATTTT. As protein: CASSHSRPGSNQPQHF.

V is TRBV7-9 and J is TRBJ1-1; 7 nucleotides match TRBD1. CDR3 length: 13 amino acids. Germline-derived CDR1 and CDR2 are SEHNR and FQNEAQ (reference sequence). Losses at the gene ends were 5 bases for V and 0 bases for J; bases not matched to a gene: 0. CDR3 region: CASSDRVNTEAFF. The CDR3 DNA sequence: TGTGCCAGCAGCGACAGGGTGAACACTGAAGCTTTCTTT.

The V and J genes are TRBV7-9 and TRBJ2-2; possible D gene TRBD1, 7 bases. Per the germline V gene, CDR1 is SEHNR and CDR2 is FQNEAQ (reference sequence). The ends were cut back, 8 bases at V and 1 base at J, with 17 bases in the middle. The CDR3 extends over 16 amino acids. CDR3 protein: CASVGGRTGNTGELFF. Written as DNA, the CDR3 is TGTGCCAGCGTCGGGGGTCGGACAGGGAACACCGGGGAGCTGTTTTTT.

This clone was seen a handful of times. V and J are TRBV30 and TRBJ1-1; D unresolved. The ends were cut back, 0 bases at V and 0 bases at J, with 8 bases in the middle. The CDR3 contains 14 residues. The germline V gene has CDR1 GTSNPN and CDR2 SVGIG (reference sequence). Here the CDR3 DNA reads TGTGCCTGGAGTGTCTCTCCTATGAACACTGAAGCTTTCTTT. It specifies CAWSVSPMNTEAFF.

The V call is TRBV19, the J call TRBJ1-1, with 8 positions matching TRBD1. In germline, CDR1 is LNHDA, CDR2 SQIVND (reference sequence). J was trimmed by 5 bases and V by 6 bases; bases with no gene match: 5. The CDR3 consists of 13 residues. The CDR3 bases are TGTGCCAGTAGCCAGGGGGCGGGTACTGAAGCTTTCTTT. Translating gives CASSQGAGTEAFF.

This rearrangement joins TRBV27 to TRBJ1-1, with 9 bases aligning to TRBD1. CDR1 is MNHEY and CDR2 is SMNVEV in the germline V gene (reference sequence). The CDR3 is 17 amino acids. V dropped 3 bases and J dropped 4; count of bases not matched to a gene: 12. The CDR3 here is CASSFLGTGIKSTEAFF. In nucleotides, the CDR3 is TGTGCCAGCAGTTTTCTCGGGACAGGGATTAAGAGCACTGAAGCTTTCTTT.

The chain links TRBV7-3 to TRBJ2-5, with 7 bases identical to TRBD2. In germline, CDR1 is SGHTA, CDR2 FQGTGA. The V segment lost 1 base and the J segment 2 bases; nucleotides outside the gene matches: 4. The CDR3 length is 15 residues. The CDR3 DNA is TGTGCCAGCAGCTTAAGCGGGAGCCGGCAAGAGACCCAGTACTTC. This translates into CASSLSGSRQETQYF. The full variable domain, in which reference TRBV7-3 and TRBJ2-5 provide the parts outside the CDR3, is GAGVSQTPSNKVTEKGKYVELRCDPISGHTALYWYRQSLGQGPEFLIYFQGTGAADDSGLPNDRFFAVRPEGSVSTLKIQRTERGDSAVYLCASSLSGSRQETQYFGPGTRLLVL.

The chain joins TRBV11-3 to TRBJ2-7, with D tentatively TRBD1 (6 bases). The V gene's germline CDR1 is SGHNT and CDR2 YENEEA. V lost 4 bases to trimming and J lost 2 bases, with 9 bases between them. The CDR3 totals 13 residues. CDR3 loop: CASSSRGAYEQYF. Written as DNA, the CDR3 is TGTGCCAGCAGCTCCAGGGGAGCCTACGAGCAGTACTTC.

This clone was seen a handful of times. The rearrangement joins TRBV9 to TRBJ2-1; perhaps TRBD2 as D (6 bases). Deletions cut 4 bases from V and 3 bases from J, with 14 bases between. Germline V gives CDR1 SGDLS, CDR2 YYNGEE. The CDR3 extends over 15 amino acids. The CDR3 is CASSPRDTSYNEQFF. The CDR3 nucleotides are TGTGCCAGCAGCCCGCGGGATACCAGCTACAATGAGCAGTTCTTC.

The sample holds one count of this clone. The chain recombines TRBV4-1 with TRBJ2-1; 12 bases fit TRBD2. V lost 2 bases and J lost 0; bases outside the gene matches: 2. Germline values: CDR1 MGHRA, CDR2 YSYEKL. CDR3 length: 17 residues. The CDR3 reads CASSQTSGRNSYNEQFF. CDR3 nucleotides: TGCGCCAGCAGCCAAACTAGCGGGAGGAACTCCTACAATGAGCAGTTCTTC.

The chain has TRBV18 and TRBJ2-7; 8 nucleotides agree with TRBD1. With V trimmed by 2 bases and J by 2 bases, 8 bases remained unmatched. There are 16 residues in the CDR3. Germline V gene lookup returns CDR1 KGHSH and CDR2 LQKENI. The CDR3 nucleotides are TGTGCCAGCTCACCAATGGACAGGGCTGTCGCCTACGAGCAGTACTTC. This encodes CASSPMDRAVAYEQYF.

The rearrangement joins TRBV5-4 to TRBJ2-3; 7 nucleotides line up with TRBD1. Germline CDR1 reads SGHNT; CDR2 reads YYREEE (reference sequence). The V and J ends lost 2 bases and 2 bases, in that order; junction bases with no gene match: 5. CDR3 size: 15 residues. In DNA, the CDR3 is TGTGCCAGCAGCTTTGGACAGGCCCCCACAGATACGCAGTATTTT. Translation gives CASSFGQAPTDTQYF.